The 9 T cell receptor beta chains below come from one sample, sequenced in a study of vaccination and CD4 T cells after COVID-19 (dated by TCRdb to the early 2020s). In light of the paper, this sample's treatment or condition label describes: roughly 10-day PBMC culture with coronavirus spike peptide pools or control peptides (ViraFEST assay). Library construction relied on PCR. For sequencing, an Illumina iSeq 100 was employed. At the Johns Hopkins FTIC core, DNA from the cultured CD4+ T cells underwent TCR sequencing with the Oncomine TCR Beta short-read assay. The public sequencing data were trimmed at Q25 with fastp and processed into clonotypes with MiXCR by TCRdb, which kept only in-frame beta chains. Under each unique CDR3 protein, matching rows form one entry showing the most common genes and DNA. In all, the sample holds around 15,000 distinct CDR3 sequences, and around 30% of those were seen once. 15% to 20% of the sample rests with the top ten.

These receptors have no identified antigens. The sample consisted of cultured CD4+ T cells from blood. These receptors all stem from a human donor with COVID-19.

V usage is TRBV11-2 and J usage is TRBJ2-1; D unclear. Trimming stripped 1 base from V and 8 bases from J, with 12 bases between. Germline CDR1 SGHAT, CDR2 FQNNGV. The CDR3 runs 14 residues. CDR3 amino acids: CASSLAPQIDEQFF. CDR3 bases: TGTGCCAGCAGCTTAGCCCCCCAGATCGATGAGCAGTTCTTC.

This clonotype was observed a handful of times. V is TRBV7-2 and J is TRBJ1-1; perhaps TRBD1 as D (5 bases). Trimming left V 7 bases short and J 5 bases short, with 14 bases between. CDR3 length equals 13 residues. The germline V gene encodes CDR1 SGHTA and CDR2 FQGNSA. The CDR3 loop reads CASNHKRGTEAFF. The CDR3 nucleotides read TGTGCCAGCAACCATAAAAGGGGAACTGAAGCTTTCTTT. Using reference TRBV7-2 and TRBJ1-1 for the parts outside the CDR3, the full variable domain is GAGVSQSPSNKVTEKGKDVELRCDPISGHTALYWYRQSLGQGLEFLIYFQGNSAPDKSGLPSDRFSAERTGGSVSTLTIQRTQQEDSAVYLCASNHKRGTEAFFGQGTRLTVV.

V is TRBV4-1 and J is TRBJ1-4; perhaps TRBD1 as D (6 bases). This CDR3 has 17 amino acids. V was pared by 3 bases and J by 0 bases, with 14 bases between. Germline assignment: CDR1 MGHRA and CDR2 YSYEKL. The CDR3 DNA reads as TGCGCCAGCAGCCACTCACATCCAGGGGCAACTAATGAAAAACTGTTTTTT. This gives the protein CASSHSHPGATNEKLFF.

This clonotype is medium-sized in the sample. The rearrangement links TRBV20-1 to TRBJ1-5; D is ambiguous. From germline, CDR1 is DFQATT and CDR2 SNEGSKA (reference sequence). Between the trimmed V and J ends, which lost 6 bases and 6 bases, there was a span of 18 bases. The CDR3 loop spans 14 amino acids. The CDR3 DNA follows: TGCAGTGCCCTACGTGACGGAGGGTCTCAGCCCCAGCATTTT. It translates to CSALRDGGSQPQHF.

This clonotype has just a few counts. Germline is not matched at one junction end, which may reflect a read error. The gene calls are TRBV5-1 and TRBJ1-2; weak D call: TRBD1 (5 bases). The CDR3 consists of 16 residues. Germline assignment: CDR1 SGHRS and CDR2 YFSETQ. CDR3 region: CASSLGGTESNYGYTF. CDR3 nucleotide sequence: TGCGCCAGCAGTTTGGGAGGGACGGAGAGTAACTATGGCTACACCTTC.

The chain links TRBV10-1 to TRBJ2-3; TRBD2 matches 9 bases. The CDR3 has 15 amino acids. Per germline, CDR1 WNHNN and CDR2 SYGVQD (reference sequence). V shed 6 bases, J shed 7 bases, and the junction held 11 bases outside the gene matches. The CDR3 is CASSGGGAISYTQYF. In DNA form, the CDR3 reads TGCGCCAGCAGCGGCGGGGGGGCCATCTCATATACGCAGTATTTT.

The chain joins TRBV20-1 to TRBJ2-4; TRBD2 matches 13 bases. V gave up 4 bases and J gave up 1 base; unmatched junction bases: 4. This CDR3 spans 16 amino acids. Germline V gene lookup returns CDR1 DFQATT and CDR2 SNEGSKA (reference sequence). As DNA, the CDR3 is TGCAGTGCTAACCCGACTAGCGGGGGGGCCAAAAACATTCAGTACTTC. This gives the protein CSANPTSGGAKNIQYF.

V is TRBV2 and J is TRBJ1-3, with D possibly being TRBD1 (6 bases). The CDR3 has 15 residues. Germline values: CDR1 SNHLY, CDR2 FYNNEI. The germline V and J ends were trimmed by 2 bases and 5 bases, with 13 bases remaining between them. This CDR3 is CASSELGAGRNTIYF. The CDR3 nucleotides are TGTGCCAGCAGTGAATTGGGGGCTGGTAGAAACACCATATATTTT. Variable domain in full (rest from reference TRBV2 and TRBJ1-3): EPEVTQTPSHQVTQMGQEVILRCVPISNHLYFYWYRQILGQKVEFLVSFYNNEISEKSEIFDDQFSVERPDGSNFTLKIRSTKLEDSAMYFCASSELGAGRNTIYFGEGSWLTVV.

The genes are TRBV15 and TRBJ1-2; D not certain. This CDR3 is built from 11 residues. CDR1 and CDR2 from the germline V gene are LNHNV and YYDKDF (reference sequence). V was pared by 1 base and J by 10 bases, with 7 bases between. The CDR3 DNA reads TGTGCCACCAGCAGAGGACAAGCCTACACCTTC. Amino acids: CATSRGQAYTF.